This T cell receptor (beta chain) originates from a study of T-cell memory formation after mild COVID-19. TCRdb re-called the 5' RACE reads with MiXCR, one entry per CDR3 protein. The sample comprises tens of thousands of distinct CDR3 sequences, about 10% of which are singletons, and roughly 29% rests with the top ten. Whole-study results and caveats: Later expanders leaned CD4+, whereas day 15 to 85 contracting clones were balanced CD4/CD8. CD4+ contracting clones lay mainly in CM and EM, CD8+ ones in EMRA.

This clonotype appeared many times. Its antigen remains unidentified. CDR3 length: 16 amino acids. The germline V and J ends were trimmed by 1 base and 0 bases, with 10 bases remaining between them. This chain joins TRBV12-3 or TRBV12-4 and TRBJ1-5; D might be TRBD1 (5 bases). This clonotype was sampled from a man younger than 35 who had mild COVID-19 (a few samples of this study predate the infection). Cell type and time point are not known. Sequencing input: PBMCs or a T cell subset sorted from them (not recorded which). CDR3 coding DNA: TGTGCCAGCAGTTTAGACGGCAGGGTTAGCAATCAGCCCCAGCATTTT. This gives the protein CASSLDGRVSNQPQHF.